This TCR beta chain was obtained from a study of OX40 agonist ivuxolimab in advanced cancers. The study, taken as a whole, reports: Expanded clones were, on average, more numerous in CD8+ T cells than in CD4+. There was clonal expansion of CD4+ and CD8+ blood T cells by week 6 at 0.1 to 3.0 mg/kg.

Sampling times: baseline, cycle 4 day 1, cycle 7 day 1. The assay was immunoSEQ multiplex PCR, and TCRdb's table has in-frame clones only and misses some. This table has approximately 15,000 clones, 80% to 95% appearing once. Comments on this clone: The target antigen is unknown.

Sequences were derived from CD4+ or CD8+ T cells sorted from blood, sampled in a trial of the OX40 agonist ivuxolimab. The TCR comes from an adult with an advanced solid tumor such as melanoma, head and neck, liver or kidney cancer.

Here the CDR3 reads CASSYLGLRSPLHF. CDR3 nucleotides: TGTGCCAGCAGTTACTTGGGCCTCCGGTCACCCCTCCACTTT. The chain combines TRBV6-5 with TRBJ1-6; the D is unclear. The length of the CDR3 is 14 residues. Trimming left V 1 base short and J 10 bases short, with 11 bases between. The germline V gene has CDR1 MNHEY and CDR2 SVGAGI.